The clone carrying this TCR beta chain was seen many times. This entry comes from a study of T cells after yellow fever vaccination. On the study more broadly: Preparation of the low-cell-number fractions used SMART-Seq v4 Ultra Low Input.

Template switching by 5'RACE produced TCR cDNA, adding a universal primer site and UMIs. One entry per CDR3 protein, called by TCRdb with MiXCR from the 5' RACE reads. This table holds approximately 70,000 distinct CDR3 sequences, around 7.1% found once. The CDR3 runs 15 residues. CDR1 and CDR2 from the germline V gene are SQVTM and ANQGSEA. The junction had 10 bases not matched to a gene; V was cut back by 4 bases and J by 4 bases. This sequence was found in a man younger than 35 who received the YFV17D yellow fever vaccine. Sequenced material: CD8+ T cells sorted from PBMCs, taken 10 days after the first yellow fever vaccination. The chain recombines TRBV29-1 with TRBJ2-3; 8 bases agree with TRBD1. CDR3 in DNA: TGCAGCGTTGTGCCGGGACAGGTGATTGCAGATACGCAGTATTTT. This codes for CSVVPGQVIADTQYF.